Following are 21 T cell receptor beta chains from one sample sequenced in a study of shared T cell receptors in the human thymus. Clones were sequenced by immunoSEQ multiplex PCR, and TCRdb holds only the in-frame ones, with some missing. The sample lists about 660,000 clones; around nine tenths were seen once. A further study also used this sample, focusing on human thymus T cells.

Sequencing was done on a sample of thymocytes. These TCRs come from a boy younger than two with a congenital heart defect.

This sequence joins TRBV29-1 and TRBJ2-1; D remains ambiguous. Looked up from germline, CDR1 is SQVTM and CDR2 is ANQGSEA. This CDR3 is built from 12 residues. Trimming removed 3 bases at V and 8 bases at J, with 11 bases between. In DNA, the CDR3 is TGCAGCGTTGACAGAGTGAGCGATGAGCAGTTCTTC. Translated, it gives CSVDRVSDEQFF.

This clone showed up just once. The chain uses TRBV15 and TRBJ2-3; 11 bases align to TRBD2. CDR3 length: 15 residues. The trim removed 9 bases at V and 4 bases at J, leaving 9 bases unmatched. From germline, CDR1 is LNHNV and CDR2 YYDKDF (reference sequence). In nucleotides, the CDR3 is TGTGCCACTAAGTCACTAGCGGGAGTCCCAGATACGCAGTATTTT. It is translated as CATKSLAGVPDTQYF.

The V and J genes are TRBV7-9 and TRBJ2-5, with D maybe TRBD2 (6 bases). V was clipped by 4 bases and J by 3 bases, with 18 bases between them. Germline assignment: CDR1 SEHNR and CDR2 FQNEAQ (reference sequence). The length of the CDR3 is 16 residues. As DNA, the CDR3 is TGTGCCAGCAGCTCGACGGCGGGGCGGGTCGAAGAGACCCAGTACTTC. Amino acids: CASSSTAGRVEETQYF. Full variable domain (outside the CDR3, taken from reference TRBV7-9 and TRBJ2-5): DTGVSQNPRHKITKRGQNVTFRCDPISEHNRLYWYRQTLGQGPEFLTYFQNEAQLEKSRLLSDRFSAERPKGSFSTLEIQRTEQGDSAMYLCASSSTAGRVEETQYFGPGTRLLVL.

The chain joins TRBV30 to TRBJ2-7; 7 bases fit TRBD1. CDR1 is GTSNPN, CDR2 SVGIG, per germline (reference sequence). The CDR3 extends over 14 amino acids. Trimming took 1 base from V and 0 from J; bases not matched to a gene: 3. In nucleotides, the CDR3 is TGTGCCTGGAGTGCGGACAGGACCTCCTACGAGCAGTACTTC. Its protein is CAWSADRTSYEQYF.

The V call is TRBV7-3, the J call TRBJ1-2, with 9 bases fitting TRBD1. The CDR3 is 15 residues long. V gave up 1 base and J gave up 8 bases; unmatched junction bases: 8. From germline, CDR1 is SGHTA and CDR2 FQGTGA. The CDR3 sequence: CASSLSGDRGVGYTF. The DNA for the CDR3 is TGTGCCAGCAGCTTAAGTGGTGACAGGGGGGTCGGCTACACCTTC. The full variable domain, with the rest looked up from reference TRBV7-3 and TRBJ1-2, is GAGVSQTPSNKVTEKGKYVELRCDPISGHTALYWYRQSLGQGPEFLIYFQGTGAADDSGLPNDRFFAVRPEGSVSTLKIQRTERGDSAVYLCASSLSGDRGVGYTFGSGTRLTVV.

This clone was picked up one time. This chain links TRBV19 with TRBJ2-1; D might be TRBD1 (7 bases). Germline CDR1 is LNHDA and CDR2 is SQIVND (reference sequence). Trimming removed 10 bases from V and 7 bases from J, with 17 bases in between. This CDR3 has 13 residues. This CDR3 is CATERRGLNEQFF. In DNA form, the CDR3 reads TGTGCCACCGAGAGGAGGGGGCTGAATGAGCAGTTCTTC.

V is TRBV28 and J is TRBJ1-3; 9 positions agree with TRBD1. The germline CDR1 and CDR2 sequences are MDHEN and SYDVKM. The J segment lost 5 bases and the V segment lost 5 bases, leaving 7 bases of the junction unmatched. The CDR3 runs to 15 residues. In nucleotides, the CDR3 is TGTGCCAGCAGTCCGCGGGGACAGGGACGAAACACCATATATTTT. Translation gives CASSPRGQGRNTIYF.

The chain is built from TRBV29-1 and TRBJ1-1, with a possible D match to TRBD1 (6 bases). This CDR3 has 13 residues. Germline V CDR1 and CDR2: SQVTM, ANQGSEA. Trimming stripped 3 bases from V and 0 bases from J, with 8 bases between. The CDR3 region has the DNA TGCAGCGTTGAGAAGGGGGTGAACACTGAAGCTTTCTTT. Its protein product is CSVEKGVNTEAFF.

The chain is built from TRBV11-3 and TRBJ1-1; 7 bases map to TRBD1. V dropped 8 bases and J dropped 1; count of bases not matched to a gene: 13. CDR1 and CDR2 from the germline V gene are SGHNT and YENEEA. CDR3 length: 16 residues. For the CDR3, the DNA is TGTGCCAGCGGTCCAGGCGGGACAGAGTCGAACACTGAAGCTTTCTTT. Translation: CASGPGGTESNTEAFF.

The chain uses TRBV28 and TRBJ1-5; D gene uncertain. This CDR3 is 12 amino acids long. V dropped 3 bases and J dropped 6 bases, with 6 bases sitting between them. Per germline, CDR1 MDHEN and CDR2 SYDVKM. This CDR3 is CASSLSVQPQHF. CDR3 nucleotide sequence: TGTGCCAGCAGTTTGTCGGTTCAGCCCCAGCATTTT. Together with reference TRBV28 and TRBJ1-5, the CDR3 gives the full variable domain: DVKVTQSSRYLVKRTGEKVFLECVQDMDHENMFWYRQDPGLGLRLIYFSYDVKMKEKGDIPEGYSVSREKKERFSLILESASTNQTSMYLCASSLSVQPQHFGDGTRLSIL.

This clone was detected a few times. The chain has TRBV28 and TRBJ1-4; the D gene is possibly TRBD1 (6 bases). Germline CDR1 reads MDHEN; CDR2 reads SYDVKM. This CDR3 is built from 14 residues. The V and J ends lost 6 bases and 4 bases respectively, with 12 bases between them. CDR3 in amino acids: CASRPGHNNEKLFF. The CDR3 DNA reads TGTGCCAGCAGGCCGGGACATAATAATGAAAAACTGTTTTTT.

For this clone: The junction shows a germline mismatch at one end, possibly a read error. The chain combines TRBV19 with TRBJ2-5; D is perhaps TRBD1 (5 bases). The CDR3 extends over 15 amino acids. CDR1 and CDR2 from the germline V gene are LNHDA and SQIVND (reference sequence). The CDR3 DNA is TGTGCCAGTAGTATGGGGCCGGACCGAAAAGACACCCAGTACTTC. Translation: CASSMGPDRKDTQYF.

The V gene is TRBV19, the J gene TRBJ1-3, with a weak D call TRBD1 (6 bases). CDR3 length: 16 residues. Trimming took off 3 bases at V and 2 bases at J, with 14 bases between the two ends. Germline lookup yields CDR1 LNHDA and CDR2 SQIVND (reference sequence). The CDR3 bases are TGTGCCAGTAGTATCACAGGGAGTCTCGCTGGAAACACCATATATTTT. Translated: CASSITGSLAGNTIYF.

The CDR3 reads CASSRGVVDTGELFF. CDR3 DNA sequence: TGTGCCAGCAGCAGAGGTGTCGTAGACACCGGGGAGCTGTTTTTT. The chain has TRBV5-4 and TRBJ2-2; D is undetermined. This CDR3 spans 15 amino acids. Germline CDR1 and CDR2: SGHNT and YYREEE (reference sequence). The V end lost 4 bases, the J end lost 3 bases, and 13 bases lay between the germline ends. The whole variable domain, remainder taken from reference TRBV5-4 and TRBJ2-2, is ETGVTQSPTHLIKTRGQQVTLRCSSQSGHNTVSWYQQALGQGPQFIFQYYREEENGRGNFPPRFSGLQFPNYSSELNVNALELDDSALYLCASSRGVVDTGELFFGEGSRLTVL.

The V gene is TRBV7-6, the J gene TRBJ1-1, with a tentative D call TRBD1 (5 bases). Per germline, CDR1 SGHVS and CDR2 FNYEAQ. CDR3 length equals 18 residues. V was clipped by 5 bases and J by 0 bases, with 22 bases between them. The CDR3 nucleotides are TGTGCCAGCAGCCCCAGGTGGGGGGTCGAAAGGGTGAACACTGAAGCTTTCTTT. Amino acid sequence: CASSPRWGVERVNTEAFF.

The gene calls are TRBV30 and TRBJ1-4; D ambiguous. This CDR3 comprises 17 residues. CDR1 and CDR2 from the germline V gene are GTSNPN and SVGIG (reference sequence). V was pared by 2 bases and J by 7 bases, with 23 bases between. The DNA of the CDR3 is TGTGCCTGGAGTAATGGTACGACACCAATTCCCTTTGAAAAACTGTTTTTT. Translating gives CAWSNGTTPIPFEKLFF.

This clone appeared once. This rearrangement joins TRBV7-2 to TRBJ2-5; a weak D match, TRBD2 (5 bases). Trimming took off 5 bases at V and 3 bases at J, with 13 bases between the two ends. CDR1 and CDR2 (germline): SGHTA, FQGNSA. The CDR3 length is 14 residues. The CDR3 sequence is CASSRRDTKETQYF. In DNA, the CDR3 is TGTGCCAGCAGCAGACGGGATACCAAAGAGACCCAGTACTTC.

The chain recombines TRBV7-9 with TRBJ2-7, with TRBD1 identical over 7 bases. CDR1 and CDR2 from the germline V gene are SEHNR and FQNEAQ (reference sequence). This CDR3 spans 11 amino acids. J was trimmed by 3 bases and V by 7 bases; bases with no gene match: 0. DNA of the CDR3: TGTGCCAGCACAGGGGGCTACGAGCAGTACTTC. This gives the protein CASTGGYEQYF. Full variable domain (rest looked up from reference TRBV7-9 and TRBJ2-7): DTGVSQNPRHKITKRGQNVTFRCDPISEHNRLYWYRQTLGQGPEFLTYFQNEAQLEKSRLLSDRFSAERPKGSFSTLEIQRTEQGDSAMYLCASTGGYEQYFGPGTRLTVT.

The chain combines TRBV15 with TRBJ2-3, with TRBD2 matching over 11 bases. Per germline, CDR1 LNHNV and CDR2 YYDKDF (reference sequence). The trim removed 0 bases at V and 1 base at J, leaving 3 bases unmatched. The CDR3 sequence is 17 residues long. CDR3 coding DNA: TGTGCCACCAGCAGAGAGCTAGCGGGAGGAGGCACAGATACGCAGTATTTT. Protein: CATSRELAGGGTDTQYF.

The chain has TRBV4-1 and TRBJ2-1; the match to TRBD2 covers 10 bases. The CDR3 totals 20 residues. Germline V CDR1 and CDR2: MGHRA, YSYEKL. J gave up 4 bases and V 0 bases, and 15 bases lay outside the gene matches. CDR3 nucleotides: TGCGCCAGCAGCCAAGATATAGGTAGCGGGAGGCCCGGTAATTACAATGAGCAGTTCTTC. Encoded protein: CASSQDIGSGRPGNYNEQFF.

This chain uses TRBV19 with TRBJ1-1; a weak D match, TRBD1 (5 bases). The CDR3 is 15 amino acids. The V end lost 2 bases, the J end lost 1 base, and 11 bases lay between the germline ends. CDR1 LNHDA and CDR2 SQIVND come from the germline V gene (reference sequence). The chain's CDR3 is CASSISRGPNTEAFF. The DNA of the CDR3 is TGTGCCAGTAGTATATCGCGGGGCCCGAACACTGAAGCTTTCTTT.